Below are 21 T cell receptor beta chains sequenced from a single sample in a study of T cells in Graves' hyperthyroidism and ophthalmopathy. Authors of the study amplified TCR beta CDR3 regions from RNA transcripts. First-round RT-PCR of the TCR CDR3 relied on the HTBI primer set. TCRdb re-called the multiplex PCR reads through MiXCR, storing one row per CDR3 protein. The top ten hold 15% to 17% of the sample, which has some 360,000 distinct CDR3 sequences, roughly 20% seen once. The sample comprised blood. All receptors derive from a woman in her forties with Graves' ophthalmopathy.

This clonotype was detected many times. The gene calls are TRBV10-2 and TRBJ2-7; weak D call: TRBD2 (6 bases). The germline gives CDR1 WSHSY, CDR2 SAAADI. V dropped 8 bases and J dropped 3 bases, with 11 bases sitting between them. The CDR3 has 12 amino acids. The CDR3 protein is CASAAGLYEQYF. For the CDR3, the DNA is TGCGCCAGCGCAGCGGGCCTCTACGAGCAGTACTTC.

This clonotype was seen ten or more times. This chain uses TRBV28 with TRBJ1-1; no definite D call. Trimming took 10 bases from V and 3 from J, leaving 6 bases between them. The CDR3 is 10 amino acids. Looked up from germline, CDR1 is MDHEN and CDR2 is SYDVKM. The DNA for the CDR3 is TGTGCCACCTACTACACTGAAGCTTTCTTT. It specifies CATYYTEAFF.

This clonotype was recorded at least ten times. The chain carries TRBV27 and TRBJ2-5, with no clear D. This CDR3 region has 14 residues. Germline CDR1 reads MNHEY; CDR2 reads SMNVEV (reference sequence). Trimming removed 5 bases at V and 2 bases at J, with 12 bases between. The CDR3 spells CASSPLFPQETQYF. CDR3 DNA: TGTGCCAGCAGTCCCCTCTTCCCACAAGAGACCCAGTACTTC.

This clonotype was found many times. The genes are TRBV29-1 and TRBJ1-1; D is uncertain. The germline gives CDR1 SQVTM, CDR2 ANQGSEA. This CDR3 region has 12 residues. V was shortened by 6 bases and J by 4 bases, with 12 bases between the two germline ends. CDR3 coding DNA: TGCAGCGTAAAGATATGGGGCACTGAAGCTTTCTTT. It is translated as CSVKIWGTEAFF.

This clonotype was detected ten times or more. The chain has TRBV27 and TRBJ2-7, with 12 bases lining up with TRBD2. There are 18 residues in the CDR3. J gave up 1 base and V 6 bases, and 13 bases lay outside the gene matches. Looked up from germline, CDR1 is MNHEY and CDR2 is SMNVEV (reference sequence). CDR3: CASRARLAGDFGSYEQYF. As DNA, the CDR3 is TGTGCCAGCAGAGCCCGACTAGCGGGAGATTTTGGTTCCTACGAGCAGTACTTC.

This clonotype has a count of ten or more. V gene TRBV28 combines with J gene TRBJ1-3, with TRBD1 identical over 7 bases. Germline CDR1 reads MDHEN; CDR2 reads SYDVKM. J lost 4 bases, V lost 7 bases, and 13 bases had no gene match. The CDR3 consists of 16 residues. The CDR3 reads CASTEPLRGTGNTIYF. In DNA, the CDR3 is TGTGCCAGCACCGAACCACTCAGGGGGACGGGAAACACCATATATTTT.

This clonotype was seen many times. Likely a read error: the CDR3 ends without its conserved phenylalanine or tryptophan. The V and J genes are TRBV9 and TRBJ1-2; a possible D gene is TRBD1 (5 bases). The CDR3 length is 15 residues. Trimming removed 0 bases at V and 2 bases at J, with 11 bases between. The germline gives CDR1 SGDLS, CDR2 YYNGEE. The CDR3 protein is CASSVAPGTNYGYTS. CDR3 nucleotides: TGTGCCAGCAGCGTAGCTCCCGGGACGAACTATGGCTACACCTCC.

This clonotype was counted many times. CDR3 protein: CSAAIPSLMDEQYF. The CDR3, as DNA: TGCAGTGCCGCCATACCGTCCTTAATGGACGAGCAGTACTTC. This chain links TRBV20-1 with TRBJ2-7, with no clear D. This CDR3 contains 14 residues. V gave up 6 bases and J gave up 5 bases, with 20 bases separating them. CDR1 is DFQATT, CDR2 SNEGSKA, per germline (reference sequence).

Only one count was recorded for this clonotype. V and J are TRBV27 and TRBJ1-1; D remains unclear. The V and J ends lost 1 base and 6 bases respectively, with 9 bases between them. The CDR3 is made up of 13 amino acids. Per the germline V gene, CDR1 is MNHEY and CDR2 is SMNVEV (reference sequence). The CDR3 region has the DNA TGTGCCAGCAGTTTATACCGTCGTGCTGAAGCTTTCTTT. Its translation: CASSLYRRAEAFF.

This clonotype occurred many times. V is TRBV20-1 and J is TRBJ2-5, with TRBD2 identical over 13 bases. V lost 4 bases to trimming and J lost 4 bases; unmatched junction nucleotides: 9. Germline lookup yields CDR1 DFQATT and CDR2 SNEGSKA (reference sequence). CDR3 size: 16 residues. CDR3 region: CSATGTSGNPRETQYF. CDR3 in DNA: TGCAGTGCTACCGGGACTAGCGGGAACCCCCGAGAGACCCAGTACTTC.

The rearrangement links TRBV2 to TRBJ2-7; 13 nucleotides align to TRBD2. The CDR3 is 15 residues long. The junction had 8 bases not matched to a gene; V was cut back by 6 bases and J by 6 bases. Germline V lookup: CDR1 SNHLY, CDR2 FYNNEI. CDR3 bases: TGTGCCAGCAGAGTGGGGACTAGCGGGATATCCGAGCAGTACTTC. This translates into CASRVGTSGISEQYF.

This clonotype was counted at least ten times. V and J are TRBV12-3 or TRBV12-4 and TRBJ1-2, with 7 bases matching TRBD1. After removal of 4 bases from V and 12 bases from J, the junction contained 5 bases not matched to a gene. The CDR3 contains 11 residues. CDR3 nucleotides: TGTGCCAGCAGTTCGACAGGGTACCACACCTTC. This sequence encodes CASSSTGYHTF.

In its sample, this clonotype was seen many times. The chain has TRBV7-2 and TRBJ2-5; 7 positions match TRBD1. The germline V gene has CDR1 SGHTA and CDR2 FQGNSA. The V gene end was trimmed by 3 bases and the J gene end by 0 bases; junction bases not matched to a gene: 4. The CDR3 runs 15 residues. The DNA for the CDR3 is TGTGCCAGCAGCTTGACAGGGTCGTACCAAGAGACCCAGTACTTC. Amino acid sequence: CASSLTGSYQETQYF.

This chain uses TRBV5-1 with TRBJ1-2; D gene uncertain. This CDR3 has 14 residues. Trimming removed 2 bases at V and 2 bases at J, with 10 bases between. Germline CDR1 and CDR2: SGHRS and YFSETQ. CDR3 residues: CASSFSEGNYGYTF. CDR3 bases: TGCGCCAGCAGCTTCTCCGAGGGCAACTATGGCTACACCTTC.

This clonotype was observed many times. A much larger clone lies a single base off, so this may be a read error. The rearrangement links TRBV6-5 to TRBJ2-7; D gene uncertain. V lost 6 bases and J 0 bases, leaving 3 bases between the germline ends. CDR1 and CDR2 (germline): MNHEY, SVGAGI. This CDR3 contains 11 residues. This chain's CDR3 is CASRHSYEQYF. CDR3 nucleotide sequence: TGTGCCAGCAGACACTCCTACGAGCAGTACTTC.

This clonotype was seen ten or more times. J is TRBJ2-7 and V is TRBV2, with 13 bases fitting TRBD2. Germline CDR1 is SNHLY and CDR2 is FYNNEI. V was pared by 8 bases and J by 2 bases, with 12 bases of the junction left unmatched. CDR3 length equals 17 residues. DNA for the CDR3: TGTGCCAGCTGGGGGAGAGGGACTAGCGGGACACCCTACGAGCAGTACTTC. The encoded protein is CASWGRGTSGTPYEQYF.

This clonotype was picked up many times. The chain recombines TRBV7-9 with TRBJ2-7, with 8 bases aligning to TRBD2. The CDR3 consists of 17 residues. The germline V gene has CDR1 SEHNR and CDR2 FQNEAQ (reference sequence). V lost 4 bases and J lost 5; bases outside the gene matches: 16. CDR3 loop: CASSSASVSGTGDEQYF. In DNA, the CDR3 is TGTGCCAGCAGCTCCGCATCTGTTAGCGGGACTGGGGACGAGCAGTACTTC.

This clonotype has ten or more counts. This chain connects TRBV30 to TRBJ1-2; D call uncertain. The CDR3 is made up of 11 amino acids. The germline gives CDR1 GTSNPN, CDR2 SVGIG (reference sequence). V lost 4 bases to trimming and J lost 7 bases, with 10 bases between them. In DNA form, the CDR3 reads TGTGCCTGGATTCGGCAGGCTGGCTACACCTTC. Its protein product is CAWIRQAGYTF. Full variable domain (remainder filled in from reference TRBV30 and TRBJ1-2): SQTIHQWPATLVQPVGSPLSLECTVEGTSNPNLYWYRQAAGRGLQLLFYSVGIGQISSEVPQNLSASRPQDRQFILSSKKLLLSDSGFYLCAWIRQAGYTFGSGTRLTVV.

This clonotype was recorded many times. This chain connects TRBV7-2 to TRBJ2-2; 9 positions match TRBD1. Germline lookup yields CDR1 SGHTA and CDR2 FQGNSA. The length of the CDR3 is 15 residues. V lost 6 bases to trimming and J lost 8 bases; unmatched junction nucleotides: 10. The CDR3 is CASSSGTGTRGELFF. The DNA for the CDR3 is TGTGCCAGCAGTTCCGGGACAGGGACTCGAGGGGAGCTGTTTTTT.

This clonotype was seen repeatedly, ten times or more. CDR3 amino acids: CASRGAAGATSGANVLTF. The CDR3 region has the DNA TGTGCCAGCAGGGGAGCTGCCGGGGCAACCTCTGGGGCCAACGTCCTGACTTTC. V gene TRBV6-1 combines with J gene TRBJ2-6; D may match TRBD1 or TRBD2 (5 bases each). Between the trimmed V and J ends, which lost 6 bases and 0 bases, there was a span of 18 bases. Germline V gene sequence: CDR1 MNHNS, CDR2 SASEGT. This CDR3 spans 18 amino acids.

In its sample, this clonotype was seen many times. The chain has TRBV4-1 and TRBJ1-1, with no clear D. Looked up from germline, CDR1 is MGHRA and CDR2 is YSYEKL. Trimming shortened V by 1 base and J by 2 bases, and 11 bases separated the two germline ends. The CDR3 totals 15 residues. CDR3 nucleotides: TGCGCCAGCAGCCAAGTCTCCAGACCTAACACTGAAGCTTTCTTT. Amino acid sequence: CASSQVSRPNTEAFF.